This T cell receptor (beta chain) stems from a study of blood T cell repertoires in COVID-19. Study-level information: Italy, Spain and the United States were the sources of the convalescent and acute COVID-19 samples. The cDNA or gDNA used as material had been derived from T cells, B-cell-depleted T cells, or PBMCs.

Original processing methods: Counts of nucleated cells, estimated from reference gene primer amplification, were obtained. Profiled with immunoSEQ multiplex PCR; TCRdb holds only in-frame clones, not every one. Clonal size and the V and J genes are those of that table, whereas D and trimming came from the DNA. The top ten hold under 4.5% of the sample, which has over 110,000 clones, 79% seen once. On this clone itself: The same CDR3 arises from other DNA sequences in this sample as well.

The sample taken for sequencing was peripheral blood. The TCR originated in a man between 60 and 75 years old with acute or convalescent COVID-19.

CDR3 residues: CAWSSTGGNQPQHF. The CDR3 region has the DNA TGTGCCTGGAGTTCGACAGGGGGCAATCAGCCCCAGCATTTT. This sequence joins TRBV30 and TRBJ1-5; 8 bases fit TRBD1. This CDR3 has 14 residues. With 2 bases clipped from V and 2 bases from J, the junction kept 2 bases outside the gene matches. Germline values: CDR1 GTSNPN, CDR2 SVGIG (reference sequence).